The clone carrying this T cell receptor (beta chain) came up a few times. The entry originates in a study of beta chain features in type 1 diabetes. The wider study: Cell yields, gender and age were comparable in patients and healthy donors.

cDNA synthesis used the whole RNA isolate, giving expressed TCRB sequences. Sequenced by immunoSEQ multiplex PCR; TCRdb stores in-frame clones only, minus some. The data contain about 210,000 clones, roughly 11% of them singletons. Germline CDR1 SGHTA, CDR2 FQGNSA. V gave up 6 bases and J gave up 4 bases, with 12 bases separating them. The CDR3 is made up of 13 amino acids. The clonotype originates from a man younger than 35 in good health. Specimen: central memory CD4+ T cells from blood. The chain combines TRBV7-2 with TRBJ1-2, with D possibly matching TRBD1 (6 bases). The CDR3 protein is CASSPDRGYGYTF. The CDR3 DNA follows: TGTGCCAGCAGTCCGGACAGAGGCTATGGCTACACCTTC.